The following is a T cell receptor beta chain sequence with its context. Which antigen it targets is not known. Within one base of it there is no much larger clone, and no base qualities were kept. This sample was taken from a study of shared clonotypes between healthy human individuals (dated by TCRdb to 2018 to 2020). Background for the entire study: A couple of women and a few men aged 18 to 49 years were included in the cohort. For each donor, CD4 naive and CD4 memory were each given three plates, CD8 naive was given two plates, and CD8 memory was given one plate. To estimate repertoire size and how much clonotype sharing occurs between individuals, the study deeply sequenced the blood TCR repertoires of five healthy adults. Each donor's leukapheresis produced roughly between about 0.9 and 9.5 billion PBMCs. To increase sequencing depth and limit assay-specific biases, different laboratories used diverse techniques to prepare libraries and sequence TCR repertoires.

Findings and caveats that apply to the study as a whole: Because the study included a small number of donors, the genetic and exposure-history diversity represented was limited. Clonotypes shared by all four sorted-subset donors showed higher generation probabilities than non-shared clonotypes. Rarefaction of sorted-subset datasets indicated incomplete sequencing despite the large sequencing depth. Pairwise subsampling indicated that sequencing depth was expected to affect the degree of clonotype sharing among donors. Sampling was restricted to blood, and TCR repertoires in tissues likely differ from the TCR repertoires found in blood. When several donors were compared, the shared fraction of clonotypes was roughly 5% for naive CD4, roughly 3.3% for naive CD8, 2% to 2.5% for memory CD4, and 0.4% for memory CD8. Naive subsets generally had larger estimated clonotype richness than memory subsets.

The donors were healthy, HIV-negative adults with no recently reported acute infections or vaccinations. Every donor was a Caucasian adult residing in Nashville, Tennessee, USA. CD4+ T cells were enriched by magnetic negative selection, after which naive cells were positively selected on CD45RA and the negative fraction was taken as the memory subset. Blood was obtained by leukapheresis, after which PBMCs were separated by Ficoll-Histopaque density gradient centrifugation and cryopreserved in liquid nitrogen vapor phase. Purity and quantity of every magnetically sorted T cell population were checked by analytical flow cytometry. Genomic DNA was isolated from each sorted fraction and quantified by UV absorbance on a Nanodrop 2000c. Using the deep immunoSEQ assay, multiplex PCR amplified TCR CDR3 regions from genomic DNA. Genomic DNA extracted from each cell subset was distributed evenly over all wells of several immunoSEQ 96-well plates, and each plate served as one replicate. For sorted subsets, around 0.2 ug genomic DNA, equal to 30,000 to 35,000 T cell genomes, was loaded into each replicate PCR. Purified libraries were quantified with a Qubit 3.0 fluorometer, sized on a Bioanalyzer 2100, and re-quantified with the KAPA Library Quantification kit. A separate single-read 150-cycle Illumina NextSeq 550 flow cell was used to sequence each immunoSEQ 96-well plate. The study's own analysis went as follows. The immunoSEQ output contained only junctional sequences without quality scores, so filtering could not match that applied to full-length reads. To assign V/J genes and CDR3, sequences were annotated against IMGT germline references using PyIR, a Python wrapper for IgBLAST v1.9. Reads were filtered out if the reads had weak V/J assignments (E-value above 1e-6), no CDR3, stop codons, out-of-frame junctions, or ambiguous translated residues. V3J clonotypes were defined by identical inferred V gene, J gene, and CDR3 amino acid sequence. The percentage overlap between two repertoires was calculated by dividing the number of shared unique clonotypes by the size of the smaller repertoire. RTK rarefaction, the Chao1 estimator, and Recon v2.1 estimates of unobserved clonotypes were used to assess repertoire richness. OLGA was used to compute generation probabilities for all TCRbeta clonotypes that the gDNA method yielded from a handful of donors. This is the immuneACCESS table as TCRdb keeps it, with only in-frame sequences that have V and J called. A part of the clones is gone; compared with another copy, unresolved V genes explain less than half, and the rest is unexplained. That table furnishes V, J and clone size, whereas the DNA furnished D and trimming. The sample table lists 730,000 or so clones, approximately 79% of them with a count of one. Clones ranked in the top ten supply around 2% of the sample.

The receptor was derived from a woman aged 25-40 years in good health. Sequenced material: memory CD4+ T cells sorted from blood. According to the study, the label for this sample's cell subset or site signals: CD45RA-negative fraction.

The CDR3: CSVEDEGRGGNTIYF. DNA sequence: TGCAGCGTTGAAGATGAGGGAAGAGGTGGAAACACCATATATTTT. The V gene is TRBV29-1 and the J gene is TRBJ1-3, with the D gene not clear enough to name. CDR1 and CDR2 (SQVTM, ANQGSEA) derive from the germline V gene. Counted from cysteine to phenylalanine, this CDR3 has 15 amino acids. Just CDR3 DNA is preserved here, 45 bases in frame from base 1. Trimming costs V 0 bases and J 3 bases, and their ends lie 12 bases apart.